Below, 12 T cell receptor beta chains from the same sample are listed, as sequenced in a study of immune heterogeneity within non-small cell lung tumors. With 32 V and 13 J primers, multiplex PCR amplified the TCR beta CDR3. TCRdb passed the multiplex PCR reads through MiXCR, listing each CDR3 protein once. The sample lists 4,300 or so distinct CDR3 sequences, nearly 25% seen once, with around a tenth in the top ten. Bulk tumor genomic DNA served as template, at approximately 580 ng per sample. Several far-apart biopsies were taken per primary tumor during surgery. Curative surgery was performed on patients who had untreated, newly diagnosed non-small cell lung cancer. What was sequenced was lung tumor tissue. These receptors came from a man in his fifties or sixties with non-small cell lung cancer.

Many counts were recorded for this clonotype. The chain is built from TRBV11-3 and TRBJ1-1; 7 positions agree with TRBD1. CDR1 and CDR2 (germline): SGHNT, YENEEA. With 0 bases clipped from V and 3 bases from J, the junction kept 16 bases outside the gene matches. The length of the CDR3 is 19 residues. As DNA, the CDR3 is TGTGCCAGCAGCTTAGATAATATCGACAGGGCTACGGGGTACACTGAAGCTTTCTTT. The encoded protein is CASSLDNIDRATGYTEAFF.

By its share, this clonotype is medium-sized. V gene TRBV27 combines with J gene TRBJ1-2, with 9 bases aligning to TRBD1. Germline CDR1 is MNHEY and CDR2 is SMNVEV (reference sequence). The CDR3 consists of 13 residues. Trimming took 4 bases from V and 3 from J; bases not matched to a gene: 0. DNA of the CDR3: TGTGCCAGCAGTTGGACAGGGGACTATGGCTACACCTTC. This encodes CASSWTGDYGYTF.

On this clonotype itself: Being one base from a much bigger clone, this may be a read error. It is likely a read error, because the conserved phenylalanine at the end of the CDR3 is missing. The chain couples TRBV28 to TRBJ2-1, with 13 nucleotides matching TRBD2. CDR3 size: 13 residues. The germline V gene has CDR1 MDHEN and CDR2 SYDVKM. The junction had 6 bases not matched to a gene; V was cut back by 9 bases and J by 10 bases. The CDR3 bases are TGTGCCAGTCTCCCGACTAGCGGGGGGGAGCAGTTCGTC. It codes for CASLPTSGGEQFV.

This clonotype ranks as medium-sized. This rearrangement joins TRBV28 to TRBJ2-5; 8 bases are a match to TRBD2. The CDR3 runs to 15 residues. Unmatched junction bases numbered 9, after V lost 3 bases and J lost 6 bases. The germline V gene has CDR1 MDHEN and CDR2 SYDVKM. CDR3 bases: TGTGCCAGCAGTTTTCTCCAGCGGGAGATGAAGACCCAGTACTTC. Its protein is CASSFLQREMKTQYF.

About this clonotype itself: A much larger clone is a single base away; this may be a read error. This chain's CDR3 is CASSLRGNEAFF. The CDR3 DNA reads as TGTGCCAGCAGCTTGAGGGGAAATGAAGCTTTCTTT. The rearrangement joins TRBV5-6 to TRBJ1-1; a possible D gene is TRBD1 (5 bases). This CDR3 region has 12 residues. Trimming pared 1 base from V and 7 bases from J, leaving 8 bases between. Germline V gene data show CDR1 as SGHDT and CDR2 as YYEEEE.

This clonotype is classed as medium-sized. The rearrangement links TRBV6-1 to TRBJ1-6, with a possible D match to TRBD1 (6 bases). V shed 5 bases and J shed 7 bases, with 15 bases lying between them. Looked up from germline, CDR1 is MNHNS and CDR2 is SASEGT. This CDR3 comprises 15 residues. The CDR3 sequence: CASSSSPQGNSPLHF. In DNA, the CDR3 is TGTGCCAGCAGTTCGTCTCCCCAGGGGAATTCACCCCTCCACTTT.

Sample share makes this clonotype large (0.1 to 1%). The CDR3 DNA follows: TGTGCCAGCAGATCGACCCCAGGGGGCGGTGTTGAAAAACTGTTTTTT. Residues: CASRSTPGGGVEKLFF. The chain combines TRBV12-3 or TRBV12-4 with TRBJ1-4; 8 bases map to TRBD1. The CDR3 is made up of 16 amino acids. J was trimmed by 7 bases and V by 6 bases; bases with no gene match: 13.

Ten or more counts support this clonotype. This sequence joins TRBV6-1 and TRBJ2-5; 8 bases match TRBD2. V lost 2 bases, J lost 5 bases, and 7 bases stayed unmatched. This CDR3 has 15 amino acids. CDR1 and CDR2 (germline): MNHNS, SASEGT. Here the CDR3 reads CASSESPGGGETQYF. The DNA of the CDR3 is TGTGCCAGCAGTGAATCCCCGGGGGGGGGGGAGACCCAGTACTTC.

This clonotype is judged medium-sized. This rearrangement joins TRBV24-1 to TRBJ2-5, with a tentative D call TRBD1 (6 bases). This CDR3 region has 15 residues. Trimming removed 7 bases at V and 5 bases at J, with 19 bases between. Germline assignment: CDR1 KGHDR and CDR2 SFDVKD. CDR3 loop: CATSAPQGMGETQYF. DNA of the CDR3: TGTGCCACCAGCGCCCCACAGGGTATGGGGGAGACCCAGTACTTC.

This clonotype is medium-sized within its sample. This chain connects TRBV11-2 to TRBJ1-3, with TRBD1 matching over 8 bases. The V segment lost 2 bases and the J segment 8 bases; nucleotides outside the gene matches: 8. From germline, CDR1 is SGHAT and CDR2 FQNNGV. The CDR3 consists of 15 residues. This CDR3 is CASSLNAGGAYTIYF. For the CDR3, the DNA is TGTGCCAGCAGCTTAAATGCAGGGGGCGCTTACACCATATATTTT.

A remark on this clonotype: A junction boundary mismatches the germline segment, possibly from a read error. This chain joins TRBV4-2 and TRBJ2-6, with 8 bases fitting TRBD2. The germline V gene has CDR1 LGHNA and CDR2 YNFKEQ. This CDR3 contains 19 residues. CDR3 nucleotides: TGTGCCAGCAGACAACTTTTAGCGGGACCTAGCTCTGGGGCCAACGTCCTGACCTTC. Amino acids: CASRQLLAGPSSGANVLTF.

By share of the sample, this clonotype is medium-sized. The chain links TRBV20-1 to TRBJ2-3; a weak D match, TRBD2 (7 bases). CDR3 size: 16 residues. V dropped 1 base and J dropped 2 bases, with 16 bases sitting between them. Looked up from germline, CDR1 is DFQATT and CDR2 is SNEGSKA (reference sequence). This CDR3 reads CSARGRAGANTDTQYF. The CDR3 bases are TGCAGTGCTAGAGGTCGGGCGGGGGCAAACACAGATACGCAGTATTTT.